This T cell receptor beta chain was obtained from a study of cytomegalovirus exposure and HLA in healthy donors. Primers included in the PCR were 60 Vbeta and 13 Jbeta primers. TCRdb keeps only in-frame clones here, not all; method: immunoSEQ multiplex PCR. The sample records about 140,000 clones, 60% to 80% being singletons. The CDR3 is 17 residues long. The germline V gene encodes CDR1 LGHNA and CDR2 YNFKEQ. Trimming cost V 1 base and J 3 bases, with 18 bases left between them. Findings of the study overall: Analyzed later, association rates of TCRs varied across HLA loci, with DRB1 most and HLA-C fewest. Later analysis found that TCR beta chains associated with HLA were more clonally expanded than other, equally common chains.

In regard to this clone: Its antigen is still unknown.

The chain uses TRBV4-2 and TRBJ1-1; the D is unclear. The sequenced sample consisted of PBMCs. The clonotype originates from a man aged 40-55 years in good health and CMV-seronegative. CDR3 sequence reads: CASSQVKPEGWDTEAFF. The CDR3 DNA is TGTGCCAGCAGCCAAGTTAAACCCGAGGGCTGGGACACTGAAGCTTTCTTT.